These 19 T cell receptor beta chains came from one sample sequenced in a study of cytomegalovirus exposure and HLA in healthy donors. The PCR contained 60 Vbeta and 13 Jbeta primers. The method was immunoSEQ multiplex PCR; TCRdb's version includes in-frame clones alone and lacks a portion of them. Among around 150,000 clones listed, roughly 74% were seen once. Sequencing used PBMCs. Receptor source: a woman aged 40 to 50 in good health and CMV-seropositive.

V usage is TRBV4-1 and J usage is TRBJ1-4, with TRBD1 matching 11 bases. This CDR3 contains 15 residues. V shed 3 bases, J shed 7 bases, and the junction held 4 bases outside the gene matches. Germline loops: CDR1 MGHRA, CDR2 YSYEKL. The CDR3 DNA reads TGCGCCAGCAGCCAGGTCGGGACAGGGGGTGAAAAACTGTTTTTT. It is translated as CASSQVGTGGEKLFF.

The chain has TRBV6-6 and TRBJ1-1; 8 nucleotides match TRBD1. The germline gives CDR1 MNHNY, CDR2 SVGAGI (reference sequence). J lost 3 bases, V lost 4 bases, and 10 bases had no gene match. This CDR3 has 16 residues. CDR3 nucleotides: TGTGCCAGCAGTTCCCGGGCAGGGGGCTTGTACACTGAAGCTTTCTTT. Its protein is CASSSRAGGLYTEAFF.

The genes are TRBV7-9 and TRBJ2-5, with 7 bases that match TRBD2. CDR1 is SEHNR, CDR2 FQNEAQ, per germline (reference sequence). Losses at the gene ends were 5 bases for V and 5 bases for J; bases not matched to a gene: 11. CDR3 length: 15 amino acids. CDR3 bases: TGTGCCAGCAGCGCCGGACGGGGGGTCCGGGAGACCCAGTACTTC. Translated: CASSAGRGVRETQYF.

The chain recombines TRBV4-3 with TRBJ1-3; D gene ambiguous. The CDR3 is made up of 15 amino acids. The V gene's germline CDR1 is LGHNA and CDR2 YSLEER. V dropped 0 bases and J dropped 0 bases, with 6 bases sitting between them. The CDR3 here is CASSQDKASGNTIYF. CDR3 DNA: TGCGCCAGCAGCCAAGATAAAGCCTCTGGAAACACCATATATTTT.

This CDR3 reads CASSISTDTQYF. In nucleotides, the CDR3 is TGTGCCAGCAGCATTAGCACAGATACGCAGTATTTT. The chain employs TRBV28 and TRBJ2-3, with D unresolved. The length of the CDR3 is 12 residues. Germline lookup yields CDR1 MDHEN and CDR2 SYDVKM. V lost 6 bases, J lost 0 bases, and 4 bases lay in between.

The CDR3 DNA sequence: TGTGCCAGCAACCCGGGACTTACTTTCAATGAGCAGTTCTTC. Its protein product is CASNPGLTFNEQFF. J is TRBJ2-1 and V is TRBV11-2; D possibly corresponds to TRBD2 (6 bases). V was clipped by 7 bases and J by 6 bases, with 16 bases between them. This CDR3 comprises 14 residues. CDR1 and CDR2 (germline): SGHAT, FQNNGV.

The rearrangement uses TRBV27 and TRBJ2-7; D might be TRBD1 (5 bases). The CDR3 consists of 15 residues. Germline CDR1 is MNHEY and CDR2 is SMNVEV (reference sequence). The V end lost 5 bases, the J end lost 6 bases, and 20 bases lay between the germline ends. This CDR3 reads CASSPSGGRVGEQYF. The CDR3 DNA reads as TGTGCCAGCAGTCCCTCGGGTGGCAGGGTAGGCGAGCAGTACTTC.

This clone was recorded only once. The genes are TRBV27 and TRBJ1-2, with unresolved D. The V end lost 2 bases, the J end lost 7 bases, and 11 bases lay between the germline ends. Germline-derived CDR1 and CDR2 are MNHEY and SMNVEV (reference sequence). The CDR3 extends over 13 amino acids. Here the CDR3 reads CASSLQRRGGYTF. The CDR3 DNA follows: TGTGCCAGCAGTTTACAAAGACGGGGTGGCTACACCTTC.

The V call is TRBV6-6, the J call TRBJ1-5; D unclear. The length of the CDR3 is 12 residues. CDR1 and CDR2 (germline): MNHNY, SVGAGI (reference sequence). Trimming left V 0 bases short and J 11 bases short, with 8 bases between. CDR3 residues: CASSYSSGTQHF. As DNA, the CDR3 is TGTGCCAGCAGTTACTCTTCGGGTACCCAGCATTTT.

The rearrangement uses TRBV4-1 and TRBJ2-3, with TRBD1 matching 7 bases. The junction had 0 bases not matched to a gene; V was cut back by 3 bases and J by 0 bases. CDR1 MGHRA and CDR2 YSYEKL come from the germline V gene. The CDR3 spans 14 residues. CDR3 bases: TGCGCCAGCAGCCAGGGACAGAGCACAGATACGCAGTATTTT. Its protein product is CASSQGQSTDTQYF.

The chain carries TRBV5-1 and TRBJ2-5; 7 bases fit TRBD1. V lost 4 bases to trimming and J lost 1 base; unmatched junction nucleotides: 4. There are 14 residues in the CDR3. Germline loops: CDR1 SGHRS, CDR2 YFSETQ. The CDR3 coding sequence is TGCGCCAGCAGCCACGGGACAGTCCAAGAGACCCAGTACTTC. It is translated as CASSHGTVQETQYF.

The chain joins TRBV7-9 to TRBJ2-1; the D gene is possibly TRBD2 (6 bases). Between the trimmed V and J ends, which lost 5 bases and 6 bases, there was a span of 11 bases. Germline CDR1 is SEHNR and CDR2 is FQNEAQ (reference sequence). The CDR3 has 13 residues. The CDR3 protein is CASSPGGGNEQFF. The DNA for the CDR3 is TGTGCCAGCAGCCCCGGGGGAGGCAATGAGCAGTTCTTC.

DNA for the CDR3: TGTGCCAGCAGTTGGGCAGTTGCAAATGAGCAGTTCTTC. Translation: CASSWAVANEQFF. This chain uses TRBV28 with TRBJ2-1; D is unclear. Deletions cut 4 bases from V and 7 bases from J, with 11 bases between. The germline V gene has CDR1 MDHEN and CDR2 SYDVKM. This CDR3 has 13 residues.

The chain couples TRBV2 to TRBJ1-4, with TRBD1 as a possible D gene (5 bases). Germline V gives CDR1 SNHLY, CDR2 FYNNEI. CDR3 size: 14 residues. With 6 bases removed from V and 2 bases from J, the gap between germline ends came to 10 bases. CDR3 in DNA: TGTGCCAGCAGGGGCCAGGGCACTAATGAAAAACTGTTTTTT. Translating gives CASRGQGTNEKLFF.

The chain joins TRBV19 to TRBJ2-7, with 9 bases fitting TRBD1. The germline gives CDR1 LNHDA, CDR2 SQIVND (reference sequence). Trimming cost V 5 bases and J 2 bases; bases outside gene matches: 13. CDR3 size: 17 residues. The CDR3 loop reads CASSPITGGVGAYEQYF. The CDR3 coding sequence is TGTGCCAGTAGTCCTATCACAGGGGGCGTAGGGGCCTACGAGCAGTACTTC.

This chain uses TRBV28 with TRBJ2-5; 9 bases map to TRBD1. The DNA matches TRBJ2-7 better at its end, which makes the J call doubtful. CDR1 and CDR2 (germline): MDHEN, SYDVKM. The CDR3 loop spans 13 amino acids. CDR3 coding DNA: TGTGCCAGCCGGGACAGGGCTCAATACGAGCAGTACTTC. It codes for CASRDRAQYEQYF.

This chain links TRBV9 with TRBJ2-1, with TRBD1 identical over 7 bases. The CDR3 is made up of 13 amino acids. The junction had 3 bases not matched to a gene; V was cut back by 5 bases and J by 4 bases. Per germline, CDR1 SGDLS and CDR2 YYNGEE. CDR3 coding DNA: TGTGCCAGCAGTCGGGACAGTTACAATGAGCAGTTCTTC. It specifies CASSRDSYNEQFF.

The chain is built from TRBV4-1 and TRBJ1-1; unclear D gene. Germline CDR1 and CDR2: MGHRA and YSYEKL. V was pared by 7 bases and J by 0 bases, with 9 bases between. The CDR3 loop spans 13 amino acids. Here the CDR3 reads CASTTRLNTEAFF. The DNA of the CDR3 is TGCGCCAGCACCACCAGATTGAACACTGAAGCTTTCTTT.

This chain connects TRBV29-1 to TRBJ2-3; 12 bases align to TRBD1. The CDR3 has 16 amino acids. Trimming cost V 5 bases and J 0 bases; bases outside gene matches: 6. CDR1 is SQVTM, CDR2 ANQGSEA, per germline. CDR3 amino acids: CSVTGTGGLSTDTQYF. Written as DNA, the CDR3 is TGCAGCGTTACCGGGACAGGGGGCTTGAGCACAGATACGCAGTATTTT.